This T cell receptor beta chain was recorded in a study of T cells in Graves' hyperthyroidism and ophthalmopathy. Trimming took off 6 bases at V and 6 bases at J, with 9 bases between the two ends. The CDR3 contains 12 residues. TCR beta CDR3 region amplification was performed from RNA transcripts. The HTBI primer set drove a first-round RT-PCR of the TCR CDR3. Via MiXCR, TCRdb re-called the multiplex PCR reads, giving one row per CDR3 protein. The sample has some 490,000 distinct CDR3 sequences; more than 15% are singletons. The diagnostic basis comprised clinical symptoms, serum thyroxine and TRAb, thyroid ultrasound and orbital computed tomography. This clonotype was found many times.

The sequenced sample was blood. This TCR derives from a woman younger than 45 with Graves' ophthalmopathy. The chain combines TRBV12-3 or TRBV12-4 with TRBJ2-4, with a tentative D call TRBD2 (5 bases). CDR3 residues: CASRKDSNIQYF. The CDR3 DNA reads TGTGCCAGCAGGAAGGACTCAAACATTCAGTACTTC.